This TCR beta chain derives from a study of T-cell reconstitution after alpha-beta-depleted transplantation in children. The library targeted TCRbeta and was prepared with unique molecular identifiers. Via MiXCR, TCRdb re-called the PCR reads, giving one row per CDR3 protein. The data contain some 530,000 distinct CDR3 sequences, around 13% of them singletons. The CDR3 consists of 13 residues. Germline V lookup: CDR1 SQVTM, CDR2 ANQGSEA. V dropped 3 bases and J dropped 11 bases, with 18 bases sitting between them. This clonotype was recorded many times. The clonotype was recovered from a human donor who donated a stem cell graft to a child with combined immunodeficiency. The chain uses TRBV29-1 and TRBJ2-3; D ambiguous. Sequencing used PBMCs from the stem cell graft donor, obtained from the stem cell graft. The CDR3 region has the DNA TGCAGCGTTGAGGGCGGAGAGTTGAATATGCAGTATTTT. Amino acids: CSVEGGELNMQYF.